This is a list of T cell receptor beta chains from one sample in a study of Ad26.COV2.S vaccination and SARS-CoV-2 variants. Assay: immunoSEQ multiplex PCR; the TCRdb copy retains only in-frame clones and omits some. The repertoire holds roughly 460,000 clones, with 80% to 90% as singletons. The specimen was peripheral blood, collected in a trial of Ad26.COV2.S vaccine versus placebo. The receptors were gathered from a person between 18 and 59 years old who received the Ad26.COV2.S COVID-19 vaccine or a placebo. Both conserved end residues are part of each CDR3. A D gene is named only where the DNA matches it firmly.

>TRBV5-5|-
CASSLRYDTGELFF
>TRBV9|-
CASSARSQATNEKLFF
>TRBV27|-
CASSLRPNGNEQFF
>TRBV29-1|-
CSVEDYSSYEQYF
>TRBV6-2/TRBV6-3|-
CASSYNDRLSGNTIYF
>TRBV6-6|-
CASSYFTGPNTEAFF
>TRBV19|-
CARFRTRRNSPLHF
>TRBV7-9|-
CASSGASSADTQYF
>TRBV5-1|TRBD1
CASSLGRRDRVLYEQYF
>TRBV25-1|TRBD1
CASSDQQGPYGYTF
>TRBV3-1/TRBV3-2|TRBD1
CASSLGQLPSGYTF